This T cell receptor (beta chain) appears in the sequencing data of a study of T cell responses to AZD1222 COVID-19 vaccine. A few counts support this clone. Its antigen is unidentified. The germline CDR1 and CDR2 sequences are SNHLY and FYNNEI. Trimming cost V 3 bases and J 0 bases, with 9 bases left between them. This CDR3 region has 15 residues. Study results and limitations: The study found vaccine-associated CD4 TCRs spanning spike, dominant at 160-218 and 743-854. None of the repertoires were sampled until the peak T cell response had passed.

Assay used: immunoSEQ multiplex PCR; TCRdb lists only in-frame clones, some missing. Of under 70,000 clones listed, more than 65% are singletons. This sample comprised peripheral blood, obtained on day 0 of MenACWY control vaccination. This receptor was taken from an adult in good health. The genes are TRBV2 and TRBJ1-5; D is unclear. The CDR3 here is CASSEERFSNQPQHF. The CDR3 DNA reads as TGTGCCAGCAGTGAGGAACGGTTTAGCAATCAGCCCCAGCATTTT.